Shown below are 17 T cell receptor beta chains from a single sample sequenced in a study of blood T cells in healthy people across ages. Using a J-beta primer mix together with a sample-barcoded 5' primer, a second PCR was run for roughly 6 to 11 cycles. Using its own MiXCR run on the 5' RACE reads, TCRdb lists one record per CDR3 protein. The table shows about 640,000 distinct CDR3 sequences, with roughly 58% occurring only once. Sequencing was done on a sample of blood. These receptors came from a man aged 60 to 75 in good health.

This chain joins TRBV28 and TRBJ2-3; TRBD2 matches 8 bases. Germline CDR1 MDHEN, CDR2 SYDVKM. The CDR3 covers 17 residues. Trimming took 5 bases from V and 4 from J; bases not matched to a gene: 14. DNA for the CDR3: TGTGCCAGCAGTACAACTAGCGGAGTCGAGGGCGCAGATACGCAGTATTTT. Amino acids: CASSTTSGVEGADTQYF.

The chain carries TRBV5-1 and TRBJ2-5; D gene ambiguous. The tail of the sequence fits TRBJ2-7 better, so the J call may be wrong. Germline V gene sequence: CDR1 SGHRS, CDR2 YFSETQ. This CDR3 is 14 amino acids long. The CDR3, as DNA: TGCGCCAGCAGCGTGGCCTCGGGTAGGGACGAGCAGTACTTC. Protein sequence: CASSVASGRDEQYF.

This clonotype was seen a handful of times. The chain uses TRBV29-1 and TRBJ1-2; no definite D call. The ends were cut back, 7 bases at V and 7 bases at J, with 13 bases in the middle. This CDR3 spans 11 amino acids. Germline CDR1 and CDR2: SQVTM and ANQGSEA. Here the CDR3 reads CSAAVGTGYTF. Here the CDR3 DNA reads TGCAGCGCAGCGGTGGGAACTGGCTACACCTTC.

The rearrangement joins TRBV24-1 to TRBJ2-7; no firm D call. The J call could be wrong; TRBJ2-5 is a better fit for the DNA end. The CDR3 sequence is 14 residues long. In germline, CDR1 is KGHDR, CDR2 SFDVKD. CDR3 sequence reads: CATSDSGPQETQYF. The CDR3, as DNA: TGTGCCACCAGTGATTCCGGGCCTCAAGAGACCCAGTACTTC.

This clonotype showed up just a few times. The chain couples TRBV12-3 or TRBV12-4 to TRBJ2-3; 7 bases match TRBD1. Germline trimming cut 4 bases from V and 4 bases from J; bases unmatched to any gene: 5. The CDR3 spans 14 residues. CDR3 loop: CASSYRQGPDTQYF. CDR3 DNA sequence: TGTGCCAGCAGTTATCGACAGGGACCAGATACGCAGTATTTT.

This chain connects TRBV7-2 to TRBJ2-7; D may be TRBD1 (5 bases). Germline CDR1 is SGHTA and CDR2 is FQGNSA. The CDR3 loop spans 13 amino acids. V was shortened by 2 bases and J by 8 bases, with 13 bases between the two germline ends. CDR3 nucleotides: TGTGCCAGCAGCTTAAGCAGGGTAGGCAAGCAGTACTTC. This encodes CASSLSRVGKQYF. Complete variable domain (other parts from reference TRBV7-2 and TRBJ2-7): GAGVSQSPSNKVTEKGKDVELRCDPISGHTALYWYRQSLGQGLEFLIYFQGNSAPDKSGLPSDRFSAERTGGSVSTLTIQRTQQEDSAVYLCASSLSRVGKQYFGPGTRLTVT.

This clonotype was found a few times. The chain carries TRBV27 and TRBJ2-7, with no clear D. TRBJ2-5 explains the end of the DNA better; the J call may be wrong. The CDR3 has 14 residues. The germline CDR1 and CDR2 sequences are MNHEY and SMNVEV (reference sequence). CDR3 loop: CASSLLASIETQYF. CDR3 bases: TGTGCCAGCAGTTTATTGGCTAGTATAGAGACCCAGTACTTC.

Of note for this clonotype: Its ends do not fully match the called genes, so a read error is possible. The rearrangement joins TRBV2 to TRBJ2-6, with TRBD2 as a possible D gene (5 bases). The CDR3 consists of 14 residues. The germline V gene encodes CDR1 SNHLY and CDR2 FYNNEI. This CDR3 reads CASGTDSGANVLTF. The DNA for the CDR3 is TGCGCCAGCGGAACTGACTCTGGGGCCAACGTCCTGACTTTC. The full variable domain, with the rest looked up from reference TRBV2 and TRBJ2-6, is EPEVTQTPSHQVTQMGQEVILRCVPISNHLYFYWYRQILGQKVEFLVSFYNNEISEKSEIFDDQFSVERPDGSNFTLKIRSTKLEDSAMYFCASGTDSGANVLTFGAGSRLTVL.

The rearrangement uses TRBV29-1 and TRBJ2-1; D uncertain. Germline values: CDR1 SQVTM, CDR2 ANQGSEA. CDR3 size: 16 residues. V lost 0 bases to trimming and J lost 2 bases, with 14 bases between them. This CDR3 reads CSVEDPTGPTYNEQFF. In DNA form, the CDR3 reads TGCAGCGTTGAAGACCCGACTGGGCCAACCTACAATGAGCAGTTCTTC.

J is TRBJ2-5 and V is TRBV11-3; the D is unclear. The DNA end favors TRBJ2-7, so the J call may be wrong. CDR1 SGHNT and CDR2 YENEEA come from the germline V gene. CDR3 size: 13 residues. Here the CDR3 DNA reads TGTGCCAGCAGCTTAATGGTTCAGTGCGAGCAGTACTTC. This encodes CASSLMVQCEQYF.

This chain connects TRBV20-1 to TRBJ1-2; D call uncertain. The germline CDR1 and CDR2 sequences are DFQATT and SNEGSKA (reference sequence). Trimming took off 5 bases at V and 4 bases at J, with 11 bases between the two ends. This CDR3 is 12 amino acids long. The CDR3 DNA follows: TGCAGTGCTCCCGGAACGATCTATGGCTACACCTTC. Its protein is CSAPGTIYGYTF.

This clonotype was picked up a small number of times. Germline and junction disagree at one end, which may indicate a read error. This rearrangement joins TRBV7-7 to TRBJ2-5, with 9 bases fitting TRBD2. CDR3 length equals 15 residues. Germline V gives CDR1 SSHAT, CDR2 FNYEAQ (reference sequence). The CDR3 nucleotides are TGTGCCAGCAGTTTAGGGACGACTAGCGGAGAGACCCAGTACTTC. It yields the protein CASSLGTTSGETQYF.

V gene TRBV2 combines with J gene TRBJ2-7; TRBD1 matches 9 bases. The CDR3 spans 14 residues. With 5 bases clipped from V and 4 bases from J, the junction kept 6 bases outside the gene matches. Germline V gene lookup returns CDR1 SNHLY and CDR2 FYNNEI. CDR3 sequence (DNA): TGTGCCAGCAGTACGGGACAGGGCGGTTACGAGCAGTACTTC. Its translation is CASSTGQGGYEQYF.

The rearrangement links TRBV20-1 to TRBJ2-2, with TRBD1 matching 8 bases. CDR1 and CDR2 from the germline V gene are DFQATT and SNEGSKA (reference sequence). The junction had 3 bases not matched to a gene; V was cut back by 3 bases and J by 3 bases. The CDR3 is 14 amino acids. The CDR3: CSARETGDTGELFF. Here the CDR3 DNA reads TGCAGTGCTAGGGAGACAGGGGACACCGGGGAGCTGTTTTTT.

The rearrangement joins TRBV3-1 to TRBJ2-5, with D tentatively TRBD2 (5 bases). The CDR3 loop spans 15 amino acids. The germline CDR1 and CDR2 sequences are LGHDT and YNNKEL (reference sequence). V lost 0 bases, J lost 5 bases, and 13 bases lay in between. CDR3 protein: CASSQDAMPGETQYF. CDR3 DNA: TGTGCCAGCAGCCAAGATGCCATGCCGGGGGAGACCCAGTACTTC.

The chain's CDR3 is CASSLGLRGAQETQYF. CDR3 coding DNA: TGTGCCAGCAGCTTAGGTCTGCGGGGAGCCCAAGAGACCCAGTACTTC. The chain combines TRBV7-2 with TRBJ2-5, with D possibly matching TRBD2 (6 bases). CDR3 length: 16 amino acids. V was trimmed by 1 base and J by 1 base, leaving 13 bases between them. The germline gives CDR1 SGHTA, CDR2 FQGNSA. Filled out from reference TRBV7-2 and TRBJ2-5, the complete variable domain reads GAGVSQSPSNKVTEKGKDVELRCDPISGHTALYWYRQSLGQGLEFLIYFQGNSAPDKSGLPSDRFSAERTGGSVSTLTIQRTQQEDSAVYLCASSLGLRGAQETQYFGPGTRLLVL.

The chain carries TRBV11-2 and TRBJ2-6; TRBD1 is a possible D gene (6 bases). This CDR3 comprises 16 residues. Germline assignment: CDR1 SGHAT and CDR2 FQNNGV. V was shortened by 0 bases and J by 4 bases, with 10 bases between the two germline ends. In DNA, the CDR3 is TGTGCCAGCAGCTTAGAGGGGGCGGTAGGGGCCAACGTCCTGACTTTC. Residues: CASSLEGAVGANVLTF.